Listed here are 9 T cell receptor beta chains from one sample, sequenced in a study of identical twins. TCRdb itself ran the 5' RACE reads through MiXCR, one entry per CDR3 protein. The sample lists roughly 350,000 distinct CDR3 sequences, over 9% occurring once. A further study also used this sample, focusing on yellow fever vaccine responses in identical twins.

What was sequenced was CD8+ T cells sorted from blood. The receptors were sampled from a woman younger than 35 in good health.

The chain is built from TRBV7-9 and TRBJ2-2, with a weak D call TRBD1 (6 bases). The CDR3 sequence is 12 residues long. Trimming shortened V by 6 bases and J by 6 bases, and 8 bases separated the two germline ends. The germline V gene has CDR1 SEHNR and CDR2 FQNEAQ (reference sequence). CDR3 region: CASREGAGELFF. In DNA, the CDR3 is TGTGCCAGCAGAGAGGGGGCCGGGGAGCTGTTTTTT.

This clonotype was seen repeatedly, ten times or more. V and J are TRBV4-1 and TRBJ2-7; no clear D. Per germline, CDR1 MGHRA and CDR2 YSYEKL. This CDR3 spans 15 amino acids. The V and J ends lost 3 bases and 3 bases respectively, with 15 bases between them. Here the CDR3 reads CASSQFLGGVYEQYV. CDR3 DNA: TGCGCCAGCAGCCAGTTCTTAGGTGGTGTCTACGAGCAGTACGTC.

This sequence joins TRBV29-1 and TRBJ2-1; D may be TRBD2 (5 bases). The CDR3 has 13 residues. Germline CDR1 is SQVTM and CDR2 is ANQGSEA. Trimming removed 5 bases at V and 4 bases at J, with 12 bases between. CDR3 sequence: CSVTEDGYNEQFF. CDR3 nucleotides: TGCAGCGTTACGGAGGACGGGTACAATGAGCAGTTCTTC.

This clonotype occurred many times. This chain links TRBV29-1 with TRBJ2-1; D may be TRBD2 (5 bases). Germline V gene data show CDR1 as SQVTM and CDR2 as ANQGSEA. V was cut by 1 base and J by 7 bases, with 11 bases left in between. This CDR3 is built from 13 residues. CDR3 DNA sequence: TGCAGCGTTGAAGTGGGTCCGGGAAATGAGCAGTTCTTC. Translating gives CSVEVGPGNEQFF.

This clonotype was counted only a few times. The chain links TRBV4-1 to TRBJ2-7, with D possibly TRBD1 on 6 matching bases. The CDR3 has 14 amino acids. Trimming pared 4 bases from V and 3 bases from J, leaving 13 bases between. Germline CDR1 reads MGHRA; CDR2 reads YSYEKL. The CDR3 region is CASSPKTGIYEQYV. CDR3 nucleotides: TGCGCCAGCAGCCCAAAAACAGGGATCTACGAGCAGTACGTC.

This chain links TRBV5-5 with TRBJ2-5, with D hard to call. Germline V gene lookup returns CDR1 SGHKS and CDR2 YYEKEE (reference sequence). Trimming pared 2 bases from V and 5 bases from J, leaving 10 bases between. This CDR3 is built from 13 residues. As DNA, the CDR3 is TGTGCCAGCAGCTTAAATATCGGGGAGACCCAGTACTTC. Residues: CASSLNIGETQYF.

The rearrangement links TRBV3-1 to TRBJ2-1, with D possibly TRBD1 on 5 matching bases. V lost 0 bases to trimming and J lost 1 base, with 19 bases between them. Germline V gene data show CDR1 as LGHDT and CDR2 as YNNKEL (reference sequence). The CDR3 runs to 19 residues. The CDR3: CASSQEEELAGLSYNEQFF. CDR3 nucleotides: TGTGCCAGCAGCCAAGAGGAAGAGTTGGCAGGGCTTTCCTACAATGAGCAGTTCTTC.

In nucleotides, the CDR3 is TGCAGGGACTGTAGAGGCGAGCAGTACGTC. Amino acid sequence: CRDCRGEQYV. The chain uses TRBV20-1 and TRBJ2-7, with D tentatively TRBD2 (5 bases). The CDR3 runs 10 residues. Germline V gene sequence: CDR1 DFQATT, CDR2 SNEGSKA (reference sequence).

The J gene is TRBJ2-7, the V gene TRBV6-1; 7 nucleotides align to TRBD1. Trimming took 4 bases from V and 6 from J; bases not matched to a gene: 9. The CDR3 has 14 residues. The germline gives CDR1 MNHNS, CDR2 SASEGT. The CDR3 DNA follows: TGTGCCAGCAGTGCCGCACAGGGGATCGGCGAGCAGTACGTC. Its protein is CASSAAQGIGEQYV.